This TCR beta chain was obtained from a study of T cell clones after liver transplantation. Study in general: Until 12-24 months post-transplant, subjects got standard immunosuppression and no induction. Tolerance: complete withdrawal held at least one year, liver enzymes staying within twice normal.

Losses at the gene ends were 0 bases for V and 4 bases for J; bases not matched to a gene: 9. CDR1 and CDR2 from the germline V gene are LNHNV and YYDKDF (reference sequence). This CDR3 is built from 16 residues. Notes on this clone: The target antigen is unknown.

Study-level findings and limits: Migration into the graft, not deletion, may explain lost graft donor-reactive T cells.

Clones were sequenced by immunoSEQ multiplex PCR, and TCRdb holds only the in-frame ones, with some missing. The sample carries roughly 97,000 clones, 75% to 85% recorded once. This receptor was taken from a human donor who received a liver transplant. The chain carries TRBV15 and TRBJ2-7, with TRBD1 identical over 7 bases. The sequencing here drew on CD4+ T cells from blood, taken before liver transplant. In nucleotides, the CDR3 is TGTGCCACCAGCAGAGATCGGAAACAGGGGCTATACGAGCAGTACTTC. Protein sequence: CATSRDRKQGLYEQYF.